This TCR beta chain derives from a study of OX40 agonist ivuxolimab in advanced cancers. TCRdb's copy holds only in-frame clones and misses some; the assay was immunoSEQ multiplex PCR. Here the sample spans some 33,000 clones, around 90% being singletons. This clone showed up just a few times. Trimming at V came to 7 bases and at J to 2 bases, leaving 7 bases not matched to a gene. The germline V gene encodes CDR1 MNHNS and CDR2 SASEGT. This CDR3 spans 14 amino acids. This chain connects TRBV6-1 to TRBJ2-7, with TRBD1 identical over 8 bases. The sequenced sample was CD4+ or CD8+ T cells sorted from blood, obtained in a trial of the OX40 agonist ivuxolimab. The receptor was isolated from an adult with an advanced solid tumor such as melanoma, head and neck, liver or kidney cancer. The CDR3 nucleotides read TGTGCCAGCACCAGACAGGGGAACACCTACGAGCAGTACTTC. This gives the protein CASTRQGNTYEQYF.